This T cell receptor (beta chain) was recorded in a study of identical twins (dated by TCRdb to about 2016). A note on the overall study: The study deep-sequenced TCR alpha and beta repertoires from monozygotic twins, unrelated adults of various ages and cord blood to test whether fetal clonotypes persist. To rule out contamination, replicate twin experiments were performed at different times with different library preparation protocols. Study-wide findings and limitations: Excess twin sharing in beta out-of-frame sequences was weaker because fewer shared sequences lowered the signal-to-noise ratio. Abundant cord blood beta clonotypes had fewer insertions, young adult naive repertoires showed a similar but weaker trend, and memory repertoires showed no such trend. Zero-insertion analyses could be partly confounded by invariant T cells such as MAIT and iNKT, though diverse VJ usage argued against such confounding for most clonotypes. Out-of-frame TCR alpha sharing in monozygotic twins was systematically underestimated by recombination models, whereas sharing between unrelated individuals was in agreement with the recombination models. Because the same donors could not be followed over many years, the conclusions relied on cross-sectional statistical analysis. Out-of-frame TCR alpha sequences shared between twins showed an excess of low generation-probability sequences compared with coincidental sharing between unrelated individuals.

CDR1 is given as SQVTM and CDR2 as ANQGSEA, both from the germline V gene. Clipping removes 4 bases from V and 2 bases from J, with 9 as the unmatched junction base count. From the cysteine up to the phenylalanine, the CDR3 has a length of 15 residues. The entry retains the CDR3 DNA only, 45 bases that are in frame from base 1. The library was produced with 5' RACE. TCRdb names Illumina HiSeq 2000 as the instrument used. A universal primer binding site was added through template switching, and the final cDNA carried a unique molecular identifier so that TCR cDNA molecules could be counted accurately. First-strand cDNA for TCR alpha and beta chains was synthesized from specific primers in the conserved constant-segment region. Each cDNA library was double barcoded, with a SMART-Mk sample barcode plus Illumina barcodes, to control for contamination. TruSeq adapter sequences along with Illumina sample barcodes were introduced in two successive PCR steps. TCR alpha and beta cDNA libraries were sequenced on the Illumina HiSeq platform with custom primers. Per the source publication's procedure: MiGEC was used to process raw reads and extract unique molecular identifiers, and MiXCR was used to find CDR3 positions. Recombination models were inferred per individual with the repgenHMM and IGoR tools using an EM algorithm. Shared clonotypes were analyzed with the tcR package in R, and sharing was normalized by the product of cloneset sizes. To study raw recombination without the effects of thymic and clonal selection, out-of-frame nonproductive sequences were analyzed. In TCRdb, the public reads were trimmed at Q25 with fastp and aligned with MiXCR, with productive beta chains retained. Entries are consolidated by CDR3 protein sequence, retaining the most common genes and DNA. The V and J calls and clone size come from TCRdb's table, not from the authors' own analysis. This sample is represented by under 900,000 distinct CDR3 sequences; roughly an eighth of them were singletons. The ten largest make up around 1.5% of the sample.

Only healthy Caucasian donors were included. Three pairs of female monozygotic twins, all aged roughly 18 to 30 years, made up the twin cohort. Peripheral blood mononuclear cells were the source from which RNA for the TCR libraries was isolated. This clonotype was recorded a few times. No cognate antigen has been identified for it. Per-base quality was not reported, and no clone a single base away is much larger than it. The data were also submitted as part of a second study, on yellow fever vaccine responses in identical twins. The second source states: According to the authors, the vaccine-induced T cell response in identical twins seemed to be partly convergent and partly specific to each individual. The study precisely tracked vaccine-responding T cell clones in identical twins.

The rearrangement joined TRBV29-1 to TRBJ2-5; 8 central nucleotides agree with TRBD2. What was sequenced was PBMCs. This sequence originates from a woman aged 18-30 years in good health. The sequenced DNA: TGCAGCGTTGTGGCGAGCGGGGGCCTACAAGAGACCCAGTACTTC. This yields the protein CSVVASGGLQETQYF.